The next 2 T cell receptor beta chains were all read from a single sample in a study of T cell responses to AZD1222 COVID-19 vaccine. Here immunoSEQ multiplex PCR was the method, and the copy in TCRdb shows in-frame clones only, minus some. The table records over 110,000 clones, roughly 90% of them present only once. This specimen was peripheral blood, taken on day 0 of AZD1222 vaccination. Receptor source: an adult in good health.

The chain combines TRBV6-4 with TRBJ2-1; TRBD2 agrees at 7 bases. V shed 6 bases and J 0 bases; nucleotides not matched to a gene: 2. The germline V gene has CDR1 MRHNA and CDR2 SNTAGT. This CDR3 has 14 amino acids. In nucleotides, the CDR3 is TGTGCCAGCAGAAGGGACTACTCCTACAATGAGCAGTTCTTC. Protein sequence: CASRRDYSYNEQFF.

The CDR3 loop reads CASSQGVSTEAFF. DNA for the CDR3: TGTGCCAGCAGCCAAGGAGTAAGCACTGAAGCTTTCTTT. The chain carries TRBV14 and TRBJ1-1; D gene ambiguous. This CDR3 contains 13 residues. Trimming removed 1 base at V and 4 bases at J, with 7 bases between. Germline V gene data show CDR1 as SGHDN and CDR2 as FVKESK.